What follows are 25 T cell receptor beta chains derived from one specimen sequenced in a study of cytomegalovirus exposure and HLA in healthy donors (dated by TCRdb to about 2017). Libraries were prepared through the immunoSEQ multiplex PCR assay. For the multiplex PCR, a mixture combining 60 forward primers for TCR Vbeta segments and 13 reverse primers for TCR Jbeta segments was used. TCRdb re-hosts the immuneACCESS table, in-frame sequences only. Its copies lack some clones; in the studies checked, an unresolved V gene accounts for under half of them, and the cause for the rest is not known. Here the sample has 150,000 to 200,000 clones; approximately 80% occur a single time. The ten largest account for approximately 7% of the sample. The specimen sequenced was PBMCs. Receptor source: a woman aged 40 to 50 in good health and CMV-seropositive.

The CDR3 nucleotides read TGTGCCAGTAGTACGGGACAGGGCACGGGTGATTCACCCCTCCACTTT. It codes for CASSTGQGTGDSPLHF. The rearrangement links TRBV19 to TRBJ1-6; TRBD1 agrees at 9 bases. The V and J ends lost 4 bases and 8 bases, in that order; junction bases with no gene match: 9. This CDR3 region has 16 residues. Germline-derived CDR1 and CDR2 are LNHDA and SQIVND (reference sequence).

V and J are TRBV7-6 and TRBJ2-5; TRBD1 matches at 7 bases. The CDR3 contains 13 residues. Germline CDR1 is SGHVS and CDR2 is FNYEAQ. J gave up 3 bases and V 4 bases, and 2 bases lay outside the gene matches. CDR3 residues: CASSSGTEETQYF. In DNA, the CDR3 is TGTGCCAGCAGCTCCGGGACAGAAGAGACCCAGTACTTC.

V gene TRBV13 combines with J gene TRBJ1-1, with 8 bases identical to TRBD1. The CDR3 has 16 amino acids. Per germline, CDR1 PRHDT and CDR2 FYEKMQ (reference sequence). V was pared by 5 bases and J by 6 bases, with 14 bases of the junction left unmatched. CDR3 in amino acids: CASSRTRQGMRAEAFF. The CDR3 DNA reads as TGTGCCAGCAGCCGGACACGACAGGGGATGAGGGCTGAAGCTTTCTTT. The whole variable domain, remainder taken from reference TRBV13 and TRBJ1-1, is AAGVIQSPRHLIKEKRETATLKCYPIPRHDTVYWYQQGPGQDPQFLISFYEKMQSDKGSIPDRFSAQQFSDYHSELNMSSLELGDSALYFCASSRTRQGMRAEAFFGQGTRLTVV.

The V call is TRBV7-9, the J call TRBJ2-5, with D possibly being TRBD1 (5 bases). CDR1 and CDR2 (germline): SEHNR, FQNEAQ (reference sequence). The CDR3 length is 14 residues. Trimming took off 6 bases at V and 3 bases at J, with 14 bases between the two ends. CDR3 loop: CASSLWTRKETQYF. In DNA, the CDR3 is TGTGCCAGCAGTTTGTGGACAAGGAAAGAGACCCAGTACTTC.

The V gene is TRBV9, the J gene TRBJ1-1; unclear D gene. Trimming cost V 0 bases and J 0 bases, with 9 bases left between them. This CDR3 spans 15 amino acids. Germline V gene sequence: CDR1 SGDLS, CDR2 YYNGEE. DNA of the CDR3: TGTGCCAGCAGCGTAGAGGCGGACTTGAACACTGAAGCTTTCTTT. Translating it yields CASSVEADLNTEAFF.

This clone occurred a few times. The chain has TRBV5-1 and TRBJ2-2; possible D gene TRBD1, 5 bases. The CDR3 has 16 residues. Trimming left V 4 bases short and J 0 bases short, with 13 bases between. Germline CDR1 SGHRS, CDR2 YFSETQ. The CDR3 is CASSEFRAANTGELFF. The DNA for the CDR3 is TGCGCCAGCAGCGAATTCAGGGCAGCGAACACCGGGGAGCTGTTTTTT.

This chain links TRBV18 with TRBJ1-2; 9 bases map to TRBD1. From germline, CDR1 is KGHSH and CDR2 LQKENI. The CDR3 extends over 18 amino acids. Trimming removed 1 base from V and 3 bases from J; junction bases left unmatched: 12. CDR3 DNA: TGTGCCAGCTCACCACTTACATCTGGGACAGGGTATGACTATGGCTACACCTTC. Translating gives CASSPLTSGTGYDYGYTF.

J is TRBJ1-4 and V is TRBV19; 10 nucleotides align to TRBD1. CDR3 size: 16 residues. V trimming: 5 bases; J trimming: 7 bases; junction bases outside the gene matches: 10. Germline V lookup: CDR1 LNHDA, CDR2 SQIVND (reference sequence). The CDR3 protein is CASSVSPGQGTEKLFF. The CDR3 region has the DNA TGTGCCAGTAGTGTCTCACCGGGACAGGGGACTGAAAAACTGTTTTTT. Drawing the rest from reference TRBV19 and TRBJ1-4, the complete variable domain is DGGITQSPKYLFRKEGQNVTLSCEQNLNHDAMYWYRQDPGQGLRLIYYSQIVNDFQKGDIAEGYSVSREKKESFPLTVTSAQKNPTAFYLCASSVSPGQGTEKLFFGSGTQLSVL.

V usage is TRBV7-9 and J usage is TRBJ2-5; 7 positions agree with TRBD2. With 5 bases clipped from V and 1 base from J, the junction kept 4 bases outside the gene matches. This CDR3 is 14 amino acids long. CDR1 and CDR2 from the germline V gene are SEHNR and FQNEAQ (reference sequence). The CDR3, as DNA: TGTGCCAGCAGCAGGGAGGGGACCCAAGAGACCCAGTACTTC. It yields the protein CASSREGTQETQYF.

The genes are TRBV5-4 and TRBJ2-3; D possibly corresponds to TRBD1 (6 bases). Germline values: CDR1 SGHNT, CDR2 YYREEE (reference sequence). CDR3 length equals 14 residues. V lost 2 bases, J lost 6 bases, and 13 bases lay in between. CDR3: CASSFIGGGDTQYF. The CDR3 bases are TGTGCCAGCAGCTTCATTGGGGGCGGGGATACGCAGTATTTT.

The CDR3 DNA reads as TGTGCCAGCAGCTCCTACCCAGGGTCGACTAATGAAAAACTGTTTTTT. It codes for CASSSYPGSTNEKLFF. The chain uses TRBV5-4 and TRBJ1-4, with D possibly matching TRBD1 (5 bases). CDR3 length: 16 amino acids. Germline V CDR1 and CDR2: SGHNT, YYREEE (reference sequence). The V end was cut by 3 bases, the J end by 2 bases, with 14 bases between.

This clone was seen only a few times. The rearrangement joins TRBV5-1 to TRBJ2-7; D may be TRBD1 (6 bases). The V gene's germline CDR1 is SGHRS and CDR2 YFSETQ. This CDR3 is 16 amino acids long. V gave up 3 bases and J gave up 1 base, with 17 bases separating them. This CDR3 reads CASSSSGTPGSYEQYF. In nucleotides, the CDR3 is TGCGCCAGCAGCTCCTCCGGGACACCCGGGTCCTACGAGCAGTACTTC.

The genes are TRBV30 and TRBJ2-1; TRBD2 matches 13 bases. Trimming removed 0 bases from V and 7 bases from J; junction bases left unmatched: 3. Germline V CDR1 and CDR2: GTSNPN, SVGIG (reference sequence). The CDR3 has 15 amino acids. The CDR3 sequence is CAWSVGTSGANEQFF. In DNA form, the CDR3 reads TGTGCCTGGAGTGTCGGGACTAGCGGGGCGAATGAGCAGTTCTTC. Complete variable domain (other parts from reference TRBV30 and TRBJ2-1): SQTIHQWPATLVQPVGSPLSLECTVEGTSNPNLYWYRQAAGRGLQLLFYSVGIGQISSEVPQNLSASRPQDRQFILSSKKLLLSDSGFYLCAWSVGTSGANEQFFGPGTRLTVL.

The chain employs TRBV5-1 and TRBJ2-7; 9 bases line up with TRBD1. Per the germline V gene, CDR1 is SGHRS and CDR2 is YFSETQ. This CDR3 has 15 residues. After removal of 0 bases from V and 6 bases from J, the junction contained 7 bases not matched to a gene. The CDR3 loop is CASSLEGTGLFEQYF. The DNA for the CDR3 is TGCGCCAGCAGCTTGGAGGGGACAGGGTTGTTCGAGCAGTACTTC.

This clone was seen just once. The chain has TRBV28 and TRBJ1-3; TRBD1 is a possible D gene (6 bases). The CDR3 sequence is 14 residues long. The germline gives CDR1 MDHEN, CDR2 SYDVKM. The V end lost 6 bases, the J end lost 5 bases, and 14 bases lay between the germline ends. The CDR3 coding sequence is TGTGCCAGCAGGCTTACCGGGACAAGAAACACCATATATTTT. Encoded protein: CASRLTGTRNTIYF.

The gene calls are TRBV19 and TRBJ1-2; possibly TRBD1 for D (6 bases). Germline CDR1 LNHDA, CDR2 SQIVND (reference sequence). The CDR3 runs 17 residues. With 0 bases removed from V and 0 bases from J, the gap between germline ends came to 14 bases. The CDR3 DNA follows: TGTGCCAGTAGTATAGATCTATCGACAGGAGCTAACTATGGCTACACCTTC. Translated, it gives CASSIDLSTGANYGYTF.

The chain uses TRBV29-1 and TRBJ2-5; D perhaps matches TRBD2 (6 bases). V shed 4 bases and J shed 0 bases, with 15 bases lying between them. This CDR3 contains 15 residues. Germline V gives CDR1 SQVTM, CDR2 ANQGSEA. As DNA, the CDR3 is TGCAGCGTTGGAAGGGACGGGGGTTACCAAGAGACCCAGTACTTC. This encodes CSVGRDGGYQETQYF.

The chain combines TRBV7-8 with TRBJ2-5, with D perhaps matching TRBD2 (5 bases). Germline loops: CDR1 SGHVS, CDR2 FQNEAQ. The length of the CDR3 is 11 residues. Trimming took 4 bases from V and 6 from J, leaving 6 bases between them. CDR3 DNA: TGTGCCAGCAGCTCGGGAAAGACCCAGTACTTC. Residues: CASSSGKTQYF. The entire variable domain, with the rest obtained from reference TRBV7-8 and TRBJ2-5, is as follows: GAGVSQSPRYKVAKRGQDVALRCDPISGHVSLFWYQQALGQGPEFLTYFQNEAQLDKSGLPSDRFFAERPEGSVSTLKIQRTQQEDSAVYLCASSSGKTQYFGPGTRLLVL.

As regards this clone: An end of the junction differs from the germline gene, which may be a read error. V and J are TRBV2 and TRBJ1-1; D remains unclear. Germline loops: CDR1 SNHLY, CDR2 FYNNEI. The CDR3 length is 12 residues. The CDR3 sequence: CASNPEPVRVRF. CDR3 sequence (DNA): TGTGCCAGCAATCCGGAGCCAGTGAGGGTCCGTTTT.

The chain links TRBV4-1 to TRBJ1-3; D gene unclear. V lost 3 bases and J lost 1, with 10 bases in between. The CDR3 runs 15 residues. The germline CDR1 and CDR2 sequences are MGHRA and YSYEKL. The CDR3 spells CASSHLTESGNTIYF. The CDR3 DNA is TGCGCCAGCAGCCACCTAACAGAATCTGGAAACACCATATATTTT.

The table lists this clone with a count of one. The chain couples TRBV6-5 to TRBJ2-1, with 8 bases matching TRBD2. Germline assignment: CDR1 MNHEY and CDR2 SVGAGI. J gave up 14 bases and V 3 bases, and 15 bases lay outside the gene matches. The length of the CDR3 is 15 residues. CDR3 nucleotides: TGTGCCAGCAGTTATCTCTTAACCGGGACTAGAAGGGAGTTCTTC. Its protein is CASSYLLTGTRREFF.

The rearrangement uses TRBV7-2 and TRBJ2-3, with a tentative D call TRBD2 (6 bases). The CDR3 is made up of 16 amino acids. From germline, CDR1 is SGHTA and CDR2 FQGNSA. V lost 7 bases and J 0 bases, leaving 17 bases between the germline ends. The CDR3 reads CASTSGLRGSTDTQYF. The CDR3 nucleotides read TGTGCCAGCACCTCGGGGTTGCGGGGAAGCACAGATACGCAGTATTTT.

J is TRBJ1-5 and V is TRBV5-1, with no clear D. There are 15 residues in the CDR3. Per the germline V gene, CDR1 is SGHRS and CDR2 is YFSETQ. V dropped 0 bases and J dropped 5 bases, with 12 bases sitting between them. DNA for the CDR3: TGCGCCAGCAGCTTGGGACCAGAGGGCTATCAGCCCCAGCATTTT. This codes for CASSLGPEGYQPQHF.

The chain is built from TRBV28 and TRBJ1-5, with D possibly matching TRBD1 (5 bases). This CDR3 comprises 14 residues. The germline CDR1 and CDR2 sequences are MDHEN and SYDVKM. V was clipped by 3 bases and J by 5 bases, with 11 bases between them. The CDR3 DNA reads TGTGCCAGCAGTTTTTGGCAGGGCCATCAGCCCCAGCATTTT. It codes for CASSFWQGHQPQHF. The whole variable domain, filled in from reference TRBV28 and TRBJ1-5, reads DVKVTQSSRYLVKRTGEKVFLECVQDMDHENMFWYRQDPGLGLRLIYFSYDVKMKEKGDIPEGYSVSREKKERFSLILESASTNQTSMYLCASSFWQGHQPQHFGDGTRLSIL.

V gene TRBV5-6 combines with J gene TRBJ1-1; D gene ambiguous. The V end was cut by 4 bases, the J end by 4 bases, with 23 bases between. CDR3 length: 17 residues. Germline assignment: CDR1 SGHDT and CDR2 YYEEEE. In nucleotides, the CDR3 is TGTGCCAGCAGCCTACGGCCAATGGCTTTTGGACTCACTGAAGCTTTCTTT. Its protein product is CASSLRPMAFGLTEAFF.